The next 27 T cell receptor beta chains were all read from a single sample in a study of T cell repertoires in cytomegalovirus infection. TCRdb re-called the reads with MiXCR, one entry per CDR3 protein. This sample yields roughly 700,000 distinct CDR3 sequences, of which roughly a third are seen a single time; approximately 18% belongs to the top ten. Their cognate antigens are unknown. The source was cultured PBMCs, collected from culture after CMV antigen stimulation. Receptors were obtained from a human donor in good health (CMV status not recorded). Some clones in this sample may be carry-over from other donors' samples.

V is TRBV20-1 and J is TRBJ2-5; the D gene is possibly TRBD2 (6 bases). The germline V and J ends were trimmed by 4 bases and 0 bases, with 12 bases remaining between them. The V gene's germline CDR1 is DFQATT and CDR2 SNEGSKA (reference sequence). The CDR3 spans 14 residues. CDR3 sequence (DNA): TGCAGTGCTATGGAACGGGGGTACCAAGAGACCCAGTACTTC. This gives the protein CSAMERGYQETQYF.

This clonotype was seen repeatedly, ten times or more. This sequence joins TRBV7-2 and TRBJ1-3; tentatively, D is TRBD1 (5 bases). CDR1 and CDR2 from the germline V gene are SGHTA and FQGNSA. This CDR3 has 15 residues. Between the trimmed V and J ends, which lost 7 bases and 0 bases, there was a span of 13 bases. The CDR3 sequence is CASTPDSNSGNTIYF. In nucleotides, the CDR3 is TGTGCCAGCACCCCTGACAGCAACTCTGGAAACACCATATATTTT. The full variable domain, with the rest looked up from reference TRBV7-2 and TRBJ1-3, is GAGVSQSPSNKVTEKGKDVELRCDPISGHTALYWYRQSLGQGLEFLIYFQGNSAPDKSGLPSDRFSAERTGGSVSTLTIQRTQQEDSAVYLCASTPDSNSGNTIYFGEGSWLTVV.

The CDR3 coding sequence is TGTGCCAGCAGTGAACCTAAGGGGGGCTACAATGAGCAGTTCTTC. It translates to CASSEPKGGYNEQFF. The chain couples TRBV25-1 to TRBJ2-1, with D tentatively TRBD1 or TRBD2 (6 bases each). V lost 2 bases to trimming and J lost 3 bases, with 11 bases between them. This CDR3 is built from 15 residues. Looked up from germline, CDR1 is MGHDK and CDR2 is SYGVNS.

The chain is built from TRBV6-1 and TRBJ2-7, with TRBD1 identical over 7 bases. The CDR3 loop spans 14 amino acids. After removal of 5 bases from V and 6 bases from J, the junction contained 10 bases not matched to a gene. Germline CDR1 is MNHNS and CDR2 is SASEGT. This CDR3 is CASSPATGNVEQYF. CDR3 nucleotides: TGTGCCAGCAGTCCCGCGACAGGGAATGTCGAGCAGTACTTC.

The V gene is TRBV14, the J gene TRBJ1-1; 9 positions agree with TRBD1. The CDR3 sequence is 17 residues long. V dropped 4 bases and J dropped 0; count of bases not matched to a gene: 9. The germline V gene has CDR1 SGHDN and CDR2 FVKESK. CDR3 in amino acids: CASSPTPGQGLNTEAFF. In DNA form, the CDR3 reads TGTGCCAGCAGCCCGACCCCGGGACAGGGACTGAACACTGAAGCTTTCTTT.

This clonotype was observed many times. The chain has TRBV7-2 and TRBJ2-5; 9 bases match TRBD2. V was pared by 5 bases and J by 0 bases, with 4 bases of the junction left unmatched. Looked up from germline, CDR1 is SGHTA and CDR2 is FQGNSA. The CDR3 consists of 15 residues. In DNA form, the CDR3 reads TGTGCCAGCAGCGTCCGGACTAGCGACCAAGAGACCCAGTACTTC. Translation: CASSVRTSDQETQYF.

This clonotype was seen many times. The chain joins TRBV7-2 to TRBJ1-1; D not certain. This CDR3 contains 14 residues. Germline V gene lookup returns CDR1 SGHTA and CDR2 FQGNSA. V shed 2 bases and J shed 4 bases, with 11 bases lying between them. CDR3 nucleotide sequence: TGTGCCAGCAGCTTACTTGGGGTTCTCACTGAAGCTTTCTTT. It is translated as CASSLLGVLTEAFF.

A few counts support this clonotype. The chain uses TRBV7-9 and TRBJ2-7; D perhaps matches TRBD2 (5 bases). Germline values: CDR1 SEHNR, CDR2 FQNEAQ (reference sequence). Trimming took 7 bases from V and 5 from J, leaving 21 bases between them. This CDR3 is 15 amino acids long. CDR3: CASTPGVGVFNEQYF. CDR3 coding DNA: TGTGCCAGCACCCCCGGGGTAGGAGTATTCAACGAGCAGTACTTC.

This clonotype was picked up a small number of times. This chain connects TRBV7-9 to TRBJ1-1; 9 nucleotides agree with TRBD1. CDR1 and CDR2 (germline): SEHNR, FQNEAQ (reference sequence). The V gene end was trimmed by 5 bases and the J gene end by 0 bases; junction bases not matched to a gene: 10. The length of the CDR3 is 17 residues. The CDR3 sequence: CASSQGQGTPLNTEAFF. The CDR3 nucleotides read TGTGCCAGCAGCCAAGGACAGGGGACCCCACTGAACACTGAAGCTTTCTTT.

This clonotype has a count of ten or more. The chain joins TRBV7-9 to TRBJ2-3; possible D gene TRBD1, 5 bases. CDR1 is SEHNR, CDR2 FQNEAQ, per germline (reference sequence). The CDR3 consists of 15 residues. Trimming pared 4 bases from V and 4 bases from J, leaving 15 bases between. The chain's CDR3 is CASSSSQGPADTQYF. CDR3 DNA sequence: TGTGCCAGCAGCTCAAGCCAGGGTCCCGCAGATACGCAGTATTTT. Together with reference TRBV7-9 and TRBJ2-3, the CDR3 gives the full variable domain: DTGVSQNPRHKITKRGQNVTFRCDPISEHNRLYWYRQTLGQGPEFLTYFQNEAQLEKSRLLSDRFSAERPKGSFSTLEIQRTEQGDSAMYLCASSSSQGPADTQYFGPGTRLTVL.

This chain connects TRBV2 to TRBJ2-1; TRBD2 matches at 11 bases. The V segment lost 6 bases and the J segment 10 bases; nucleotides outside the gene matches: 11. The germline V gene encodes CDR1 SNHLY and CDR2 FYNNEI. The CDR3 has 15 amino acids. The CDR3 nucleotides read TGTGCCAGCAGGTTACTAGCGGGAGCTTCACAGGAGCAGTTCTTC. This codes for CASRLLAGASQEQFF.

This chain connects TRBV20-1 to TRBJ2-1; 8 bases line up with TRBD2. The germline V gene has CDR1 DFQATT and CDR2 SNEGSKA (reference sequence). The CDR3 extends over 13 amino acids. The V gene end was trimmed by 7 bases and the J gene end by 7 bases; junction bases not matched to a gene: 9. CDR3: CSGCGGHSNEQFF. CDR3 DNA: TGCAGTGGTTGCGGGGGGCACTCGAATGAGCAGTTCTTC.

The V call is TRBV19, the J call TRBJ1-4; tentatively, D is TRBD1 (6 bases). In germline, CDR1 is LNHDA, CDR2 SQIVND (reference sequence). The germline V and J ends were trimmed by 5 bases and 6 bases, with 13 bases remaining between them. This CDR3 spans 14 amino acids. As DNA, the CDR3 is TGTGCCAGTAGTCCAACGACAGGAGATGAAAAACTGTTTTTT. Translated: CASSPTTGDEKLFF.

The V call is TRBV12-3 or TRBV12-4, the J call TRBJ2-4; 7 bases map to TRBD2. The CDR3 has 15 residues. The ends lost 6 bases at V and 3 bases at J; junction bases unmatched: 8. The CDR3 DNA is TGTGCCAGCAGCACCTGGGGGAGGGACAAAAACATTCAGTACTTC. This translates into CASSTWGRDKNIQYF.

The chain joins TRBV19 to TRBJ1-2, with 8 bases matching TRBD1. CDR3 length: 16 amino acids. The germline CDR1 and CDR2 sequences are LNHDA and SQIVND (reference sequence). Trimming at V came to 3 bases and at J to 5 bases, leaving 11 bases not matched to a gene. CDR3: CASSIGAGTGRYGYTF. CDR3 DNA: TGTGCCAGTAGTATCGGCGCAGGGACAGGCCGTTATGGCTACACCTTC.

This chain links TRBV6-2 or TRBV6-3 with TRBJ2-1, with 11 bases identical to TRBD2. Germline V gives CDR1 MNHEY, CDR2 SVGEGT. V lost 2 bases, J lost 3 bases, and 9 bases stayed unmatched. This CDR3 spans 18 amino acids. The CDR3 here is CASSYTSGGYLFYNEQFF. CDR3 DNA: TGTGCCAGCAGTTACACTAGCGGGGGTTACCTTTTCTACAATGAGCAGTTCTTC.

In its sample, this clonotype was seen a few times. The CDR3 nucleotides are TGTGCCAGTAGTATAACTAGCGGGAAAGCCAAAAACATTCAGTACTTC. Its protein is CASSITSGKAKNIQYF. The rearrangement joins TRBV19 to TRBJ2-4; 10 nucleotides line up with TRBD2. This CDR3 has 16 amino acids. V trimming: 2 bases; J trimming: 0 bases; junction bases outside the gene matches: 1. Germline CDR1 reads LNHDA; CDR2 reads SQIVND (reference sequence).

The J gene is TRBJ2-7, the V gene TRBV20-1; 8 bases line up with TRBD2. The trim removed 4 bases at V and 4 bases at J, leaving 9 bases unmatched. The CDR3 runs to 14 residues. The germline gives CDR1 DFQATT, CDR2 SNEGSKA (reference sequence). CDR3 region: CSANQGIAGYEQYF. DNA for the CDR3: TGCAGTGCTAACCAGGGGATAGCGGGATACGAGCAGTACTTC.

This clonotype was detected ten times or more. The chain carries TRBV7-2 and TRBJ1-2; D is possibly TRBD1 (5 bases). Germline values: CDR1 SGHTA, CDR2 FQGNSA. The CDR3 sequence is 16 residues long. V was clipped by 1 base and J by 0 bases, with 12 bases between them. CDR3 residues: CASSLVWTTPNYGYTF. The CDR3 bases are TGTGCCAGCAGCTTAGTTTGGACAACTCCTAACTATGGCTACACCTTC.

This chain uses TRBV9 with TRBJ2-5; TRBD2 matches at 7 bases. The CDR3 is 15 amino acids. CDR1 and CDR2 from the germline V gene are SGDLS and YYNGEE. V trimming: 2 bases; J trimming: 5 bases; junction bases outside the gene matches: 9. The CDR3 spells CASSVVDTGGETQYF. The CDR3 coding sequence is TGTGCCAGCAGCGTGGTAGATACGGGAGGTGAGACCCAGTACTTC.

The gene calls are TRBV3-1 and TRBJ1-6; a possible D gene is TRBD1 (5 bases). The CDR3 length is 15 residues. V lost 3 bases, J lost 5 bases, and 11 bases lay in between. Germline V gene data show CDR1 as LGHDT and CDR2 as YNNKEL (reference sequence). CDR3 in DNA: TGTGCCAGCAGCCACGGAGGGGCTAATAATTCACCCCTCCACTTT. It yields the protein CASSHGGANNSPLHF.

This clonotype was counted many times. The chain couples TRBV7-2 to TRBJ2-3, with 12 bases fitting TRBD2. There are 17 residues in the CDR3. Per germline, CDR1 SGHTA and CDR2 FQGNSA. Trimming took 5 bases from V and 6 from J; bases not matched to a gene: 12. CDR3 nucleotides: TGTGCCAGCAGCATCCTTGGACTAGCGGGACCCCAGGATACGCAGTATTTT. It codes for CASSILGLAGPQDTQYF.

This clonotype was observed many times. This chain connects TRBV7-2 to TRBJ2-1; 10 nucleotides align to TRBD1. The V and J ends lost 3 bases and 8 bases, in that order; junction bases with no gene match: 1. CDR3 size: 13 residues. From germline, CDR1 is SGHTA and CDR2 FQGNSA. This CDR3 reads CASSFGTGDEQFF. CDR3 nucleotide sequence: TGTGCCAGCAGCTTCGGGACAGGGGATGAGCAGTTCTTC.

This clonotype was detected only once. The J gene is TRBJ1-4, the V gene TRBV5-1; D unclear. V was clipped by 3 bases and J by 7 bases, with 10 bases between them. CDR3 length: 13 residues. Germline loops: CDR1 SGHRS, CDR2 YFSETQ. CDR3 loop: CASSSEKSEKLFF. The CDR3 coding sequence is TGCGCCAGCAGCTCCGAGAAGAGTGAAAAACTGTTTTTT. The variable domain in full, completed from reference TRBV5-1 and TRBJ1-4, reads KAGVTQTPRYLIKTRGQQVTLSCSPISGHRSVSWYQQTPGQGLQFLFEYFSETQRNKGNFPGRFSGRQFSNSRSEMNVSTLELGDSALYLCASSSEKSEKLFFGSGTQLSVL.

There are many counts of this clonotype. This sequence joins TRBV7-2 and TRBJ2-4; the D is unclear. The CDR3 runs 13 residues. CDR1 and CDR2 from the germline V gene are SGHTA and FQGNSA. V gave up 1 base and J gave up 5 bases, with 6 bases separating them. The CDR3 sequence is CASSLGRQNIQYF. CDR3 in DNA: TGTGCCAGCAGCTTAGGTCGACAAAACATTCAGTACTTC.

This clonotype was observed a handful of times. The CDR3 DNA is TGTGCCAGCAGCTTGAATGGCTGGGGACAGGGCAAGTACTTC. Encoded protein: CASSLNGWGQGKYF. V gene TRBV7-6 combines with J gene TRBJ2-7, with 9 bases lining up with TRBD1. Germline values: CDR1 SGHVS, CDR2 FNYEAQ. The CDR3 has 14 amino acids. J was trimmed by 11 bases and V by 3 bases; bases with no gene match: 11.

This chain links TRBV29-1 with TRBJ2-1; weak D call: TRBD2 (6 bases). CDR1 SQVTM and CDR2 ANQGSEA come from the germline V gene. V was shortened by 7 bases and J by 6 bases, with 13 bases between the two germline ends. This CDR3 region has 12 residues. CDR3 amino acids: CSGGWRGNEQFF. Here the CDR3 DNA reads TGCAGCGGGGGGTGGAGGGGCAATGAGCAGTTCTTC.